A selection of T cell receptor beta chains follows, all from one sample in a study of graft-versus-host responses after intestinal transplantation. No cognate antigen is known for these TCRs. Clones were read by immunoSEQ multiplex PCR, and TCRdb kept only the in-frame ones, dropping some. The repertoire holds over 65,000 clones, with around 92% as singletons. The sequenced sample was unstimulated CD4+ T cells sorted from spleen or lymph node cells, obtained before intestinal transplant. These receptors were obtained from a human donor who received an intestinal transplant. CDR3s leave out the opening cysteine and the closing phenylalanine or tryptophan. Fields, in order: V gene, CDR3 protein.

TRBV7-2 ASSLAGQGYEQF
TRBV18 ASSPPLGGRGTDTQY
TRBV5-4 ASSHSAGTAYYGYT
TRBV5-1 ASSLGSGGNTDTQY
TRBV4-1 ASSPGVVLPTQY
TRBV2 ASSDERGAETQY
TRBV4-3 ASSQEGPGLMYGYT
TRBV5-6 ASSLGTVDNSPLH
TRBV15 ATSREDSLNQPQH
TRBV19 ASIHLQGYRGGNTEAF
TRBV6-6 ASSGTGYEQY
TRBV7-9 ASSLYKGGVNSPLH
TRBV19 ASSNPSGQVMGNQPQH
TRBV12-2 ASRLTTLSGVYGYT
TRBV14 ASSVRPLAGGPRANVLT
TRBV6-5 ASSYSTPSAETQY
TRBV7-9 ASSPPGATGNTIY
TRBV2 ASRDSSSYNSPLH
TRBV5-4 ASSPGTGGTDTQY
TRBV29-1 SVHEGEAF
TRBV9 ASSVGRADTQY
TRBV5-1 ASSLSSRGPGDTQY
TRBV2 ASTLRGTSGYNEQF
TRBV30 AWIRGNYGYT
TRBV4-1 ASSMRQGAEGYT
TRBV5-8 ASSLWGPGQLNEKLF
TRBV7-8 ASSSLAGVIYEQY
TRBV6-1 ASSEISGIGTGELF
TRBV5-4 ASSLQGWGLEAF
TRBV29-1 SVGGGLNTGELF
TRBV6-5 ASSFRPGQGRNIQY